The following is a T cell receptor beta chain sequence with its context. Its antigen is unidentified. The study enrolled patients aged 18 to 65 with newly diagnosed hyperthyroidism of under 2 months' duration. This sample is part of a study of T cells in Graves' hyperthyroidism and ophthalmopathy. About the research overall: Before treatment of any kind, peripheral blood was taken at initial diagnosis. Broader study findings: Onset of ophthalmopathy came a median roughly 6.4 months after the model predicted it. Among thyroid clonotypes expanded above 0.001, most also appeared in blood.

Researchers amplified the TCR beta CDR3 regions from RNA transcripts. The HTBI primer set was used in a first-round RT-PCR of the TCR CDR3. TCRdb itself ran the multiplex PCR reads through MiXCR, one entry per CDR3 protein. The table records roughly 750,000 distinct CDR3 sequences, around 17% of them present only once. This sequence originates from a man between 18 and 29 years old with Graves' hyperthyroidism. The sample consisted of blood.

As DNA, the CDR3 is TGTGCCAGCAGCTTGGGAGGGCCAGGGGCCAACGTCCTGACTTTC. This translates into CASSLGGPGANVLTF. This chain joins TRBV7-3 and TRBJ2-6; TRBD2 matches at 7 bases. Per germline, CDR1 SGHTA and CDR2 FQGTGA. The CDR3 contains 15 residues. The J segment lost 4 bases and the V segment lost 3 bases, leaving 3 bases of the junction unmatched.